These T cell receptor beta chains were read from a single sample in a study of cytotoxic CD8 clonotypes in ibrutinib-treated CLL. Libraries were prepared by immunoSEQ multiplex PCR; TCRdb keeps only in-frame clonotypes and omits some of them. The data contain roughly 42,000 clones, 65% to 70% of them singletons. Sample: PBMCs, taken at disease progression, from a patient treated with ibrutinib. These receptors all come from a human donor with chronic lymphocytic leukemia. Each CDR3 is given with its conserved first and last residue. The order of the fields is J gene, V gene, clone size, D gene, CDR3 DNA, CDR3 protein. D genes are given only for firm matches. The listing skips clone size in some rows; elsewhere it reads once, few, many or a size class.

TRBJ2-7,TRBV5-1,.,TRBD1,TGCGCCAGCAGCGAGACAACCGGGACAGCAAAGGAGCAGTACTTC,CASSETTGTAKEQYF
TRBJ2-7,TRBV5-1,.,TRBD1,TGCGCCAGCAGCAGTCCGGGACAGGCCCAAGGGGGCGAGCAGTACTTC,CASSSPGQAQGGEQYF
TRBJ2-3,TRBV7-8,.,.,TGTGCCAGCAGCTTAAGTCGCACAGATACGCAGTATTTT,CASSLSRTDTQYF
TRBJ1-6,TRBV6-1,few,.,TGTGCCAGCAGTGAACGACTACCCCTCCACTTT,CASSERLPLHF
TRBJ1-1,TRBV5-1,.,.,TGCGCCAGCAGCTTGAGACCAGGAGGGCTGAACACTGAAGCTTTCTTT,CASSLRPGGLNTEAFF
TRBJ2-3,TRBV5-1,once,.,TGCGCCAGCAGCTCCCAGGGAACAGATACGCAGTATTTT,CASSSQGTDTQYF
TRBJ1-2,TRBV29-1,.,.,TGCAGCGTGCAAGACTCAGCCACAACTAACTATGGCTACACCTTC,CSVQDSATTNYGYTF
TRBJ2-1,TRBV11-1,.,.,TGTGCCAGCAGCTTACTCGGCGAGTACAATGAGCAGTTCTTC,CASSLLGEYNEQFF
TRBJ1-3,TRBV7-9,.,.,TGTGCCAGCAGCTTATTTTCAGGAATTGGAAACACCATATATTTT,CASSLFSGIGNTIYF
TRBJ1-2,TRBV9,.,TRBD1,TGTGCCAGCACCCGGCAGGGGGGCGGCTACACCTTC,CASTRQGGGYTF
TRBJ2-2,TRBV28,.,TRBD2,TGTGCCAGCAGTCGGACTAGCGGGAGCACCGGGGAGCTGTTTTTT,CASSRTSGSTGELFF
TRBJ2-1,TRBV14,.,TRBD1,TGTGCCAGCAGCACATTCGACAGGGGGATTGGTGAGCAGTTCTTC,CASSTFDRGIGEQFF
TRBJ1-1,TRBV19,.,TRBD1,TGTGCCAGTAGTATAGAGGACAGGGGGACTGAAGCTTTCTTT,CASSIEDRGTEAFF
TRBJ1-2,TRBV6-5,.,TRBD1,TGTGCCAGCAGGCCCCCGGGACAGGCGGTGTATGGCTACACCTTC,CASRPPGQAVYGYTF
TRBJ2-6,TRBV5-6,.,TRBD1,TGTGCCAGCAGCTCGAAAGACAGGGCTGGGGCCAACGTCCTGACTTTC,CASSSKDRAGANVLTF
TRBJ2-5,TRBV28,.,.,TGTGCCAGCAGCCGAGAGACCCAGTACTTC,CASSRETQYF
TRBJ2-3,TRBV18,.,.,TGTGCCAGCTCACCACCGGTCACAGATACGCAGTATTTT,CASSPPVTDTQYF
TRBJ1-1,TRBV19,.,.,TGTGCCAGTAGTAATTTAGGTGGGCGGAACTACACTGAAGCTTTCTTT,CASSNLGGRNYTEAFF
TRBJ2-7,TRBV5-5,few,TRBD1,TGTGCCAGCAGGACAGGGGGTGGCGAGCAGTACTTC,CASRTGGGEQYF
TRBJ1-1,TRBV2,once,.,TGTGCCAGCAGTGGGGGGGGCACTGAAGCTTTCTTT,CASSGGGTEAFF
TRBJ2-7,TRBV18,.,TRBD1,TGTGCCAGCTCACCCACCGGGACAGGATCCGAGCAGTACTTC,CASSPTGTGSEQYF
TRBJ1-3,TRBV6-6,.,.,TGTGCCAGCAGTTACTTTACCCGGACTGGAAACACCATATATTTT,CASSYFTRTGNTIYF
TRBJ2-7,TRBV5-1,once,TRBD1,TGCGCCAGCAGCTTGGAACCTACCGGGACAGGGGTTTACGAGCAGTACTTC,CASSLEPTGTGVYEQYF
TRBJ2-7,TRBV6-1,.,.,TGTGCCAGCAGTGAAGTTTCGGGGGCTTCCGAGCAGTACTTC,CASSEVSGASEQYF
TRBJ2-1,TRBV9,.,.,TGTGCCAGCAGCCACGGGGGCTTCGGAGGGCTCAATGAGCAGTTCTTC,CASSHGGFGGLNEQFF
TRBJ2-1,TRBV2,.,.,TGTGCCAGCAGTGTAGAGATGTACAATGAGCAGTTCTTC,CASSVEMYNEQFF
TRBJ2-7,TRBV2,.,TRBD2,TGTGCCAGCAGCCCTAGCGGTTCCTACGAGCAGTACTTC,CASSPSGSYEQYF
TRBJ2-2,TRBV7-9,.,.,TGTGCCAGCAGCGGACGCGGGGATGTCGGCACCGGGGAGCTGTTTTTT,CASSGRGDVGTGELFF
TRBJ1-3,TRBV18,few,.,TGTGCCAGCTCACCACCCATCGGCACCTCTGGAAACACCATATATTTT,CASSPPIGTSGNTIYF
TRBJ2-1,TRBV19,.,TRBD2,TGTGCCAGTAGTCCGCGGACTAGCGGGAGTTACCGGATCTACAATGAGCAGTTCTTC,CASSPRTSGSYRIYNEQFF
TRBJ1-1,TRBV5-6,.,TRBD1,TGTGCCAGCAGCCCCCGGGACAGGGGGCCGTACACTGAAGCTTTCTTT,CASSPRDRGPYTEAFF
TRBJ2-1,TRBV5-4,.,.,TGTGCCAGCAGCTATGGACGTACTAATGAGCAGTTCTTC,CASSYGRTNEQFF
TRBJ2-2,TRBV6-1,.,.,TGTGCCAGCAGTGAAGACTCCGCAGCGAACACCGGGGAGCTGTTTTTT,CASSEDSAANTGELFF
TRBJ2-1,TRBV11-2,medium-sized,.,TGTGCCAGCAGCTTAACTGGACAGCTAAACAATGAGCAGTTCTTC,CASSLTGQLNNEQFF
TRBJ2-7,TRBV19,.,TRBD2,TGTGCCAGTAGTCTTGGGACTAGCGGGAGTTTCAACGAGCAGTACTTC,CASSLGTSGSFNEQYF
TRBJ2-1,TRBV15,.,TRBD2,TGTGCCACCAGCAGAGTACGAATGGGACTAGCCTACAATGAGCAGTTCTTC,CATSRVRMGLAYNEQFF
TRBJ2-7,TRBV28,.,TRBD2,TGTGCCAGCAGTCTGGGACTAGCTCTGGGCGAGCAGTACTTC,CASSLGLALGEQYF